These 15 T cell receptor beta chains originate from one sample sequenced in a study of CD8 T cells in Susac syndrome. With random hexamers, reverse transcription was performed on 0.5 to 1 ug of RNA. TCRdb independently ran MiXCR on the immunoSEQ multiplex PCR reads; one entry per CDR3 protein. The table lists some 130,000 distinct CDR3 sequences, around 96% of them singletons, with approximately 0.12% in the top ten. The sequenced sample consisted of CD4+ T cells from PBMCs. These TCRs come from a human donor in good health.

The chain links TRBV19 to TRBJ2-4; D is uncertain. V was clipped by 7 bases and J by 2 bases, with 9 bases between them. This CDR3 is 13 amino acids long. Germline CDR1 is LNHDA and CDR2 is SQIVND (reference sequence). The chain's CDR3 is CASTGYTKNIQYF. The CDR3 DNA follows: TGTGCCAGTACCGGGTATACCAAAAACATTCAGTACTTC.

This chain uses TRBV29-1 with TRBJ2-1, with D possibly being TRBD2 (5 bases). Germline values: CDR1 SQVTM, CDR2 ANQGSEA. This CDR3 comprises 13 residues. Deletions cut 6 bases from V and 7 bases from J, with 16 bases between. The CDR3 DNA sequence: TGCAGCGTGCGAGAGGGCCGTCTTAATGAGCAGTTCTTC. It specifies CSVREGRLNEQFF.

This clonotype was seen a single time. V gene TRBV28 combines with J gene TRBJ1-5; TRBD1 agrees at 8 bases. Germline loops: CDR1 MDHEN, CDR2 SYDVKM. V shed 5 bases, J shed 4 bases, and the junction held 7 bases outside the gene matches. This CDR3 has 15 residues. CDR3 in DNA: TGTGCCAGCAGTCGGACAGGGAGTAGAAATCAGCCCCAGCATTTT. Translated, it gives CASSRTGSRNQPQHF. Full variable domain (rest looked up from reference TRBV28 and TRBJ1-5): DVKVTQSSRYLVKRTGEKVFLECVQDMDHENMFWYRQDPGLGLRLIYFSYDVKMKEKGDIPEGYSVSREKKERFSLILESASTNQTSMYLCASSRTGSRNQPQHFGDGTRLSIL.

The chain recombines TRBV6-1 with TRBJ1-5; D call uncertain. Germline V gives CDR1 MNHNS, CDR2 SASEGT. CDR3 length: 14 residues. V was shortened by 0 bases and J by 4 bases, with 7 bases between the two germline ends. The CDR3 DNA reads as TGTGCCAGCAGTGAAGCGCCAGGTAATCAGCCCCAGCATTTT. This translates into CASSEAPGNQPQHF.

The genes are TRBV3-1 and TRBJ2-2; D gene unclear. CDR1 LGHDT and CDR2 YNNKEL come from the germline V gene (reference sequence). The CDR3 sequence is 15 residues long. Trimming removed 6 bases at V and 1 base at J, with 12 bases between. In DNA form, the CDR3 reads TGTGCCAGCAGGCCGACCGGAAAGAACACCGGGGAGCTGTTTTTT. It specifies CASRPTGKNTGELFF.

J is TRBJ2-7 and V is TRBV12-3 or TRBV12-4; 9 bases are shared with TRBD1. The ends lost 5 bases at V and 8 bases at J; junction bases unmatched: 10. The CDR3 runs to 14 residues. CDR3 sequence reads: CASSKPGQGYKQYF. In DNA form, the CDR3 reads TGTGCCAGCAGTAAACCGGGACAGGGATATAAGCAGTACTTC.

This clonotype was seen a handful of times. This chain's CDR3 is CASSLSGGELFF. Written as DNA, the CDR3 is TGTGCCAGCAGCCTGAGTGGCGGGGAGCTGTTTTTT. This sequence joins TRBV3-1 and TRBJ2-2; no clear D. Germline CDR1 reads LGHDT; CDR2 reads YNNKEL (reference sequence). The V end was cut by 4 bases, the J end by 7 bases, with 7 bases between. The CDR3 covers 12 residues.

The rearrangement links TRBV5-6 to TRBJ1-1, with a possible D match to TRBD1 (5 bases). This CDR3 contains 16 residues. The germline CDR1 and CDR2 sequences are SGHDT and YYEEEE. Trimming took off 4 bases at V and 7 bases at J, with 23 bases between the two ends. DNA of the CDR3: TGTGCCAGCAGCCCCTGGATCCGGGGGACTCTCTTTGAAGCTTTCTTT. It specifies CASSPWIRGTLFEAFF.

The rearrangement links TRBV25-1 to TRBJ2-2; 8 bases are shared with TRBD1. The CDR3 runs 15 residues. Germline loops: CDR1 MGHDK, CDR2 SYGVNS. The V gene end was trimmed by 6 bases and the J gene end by 5 bases; junction bases not matched to a gene: 8. The CDR3 protein is CASSHMGQVTGELFF. The CDR3 DNA is TGTGCCAGCAGCCATATGGGACAGGTAACCGGGGAGCTGTTTTTT. Variable domain in full (rest from reference TRBV25-1 and TRBJ2-2): EADIYQTPRYLVIGTGKKITLECSQTMGHDKMYWYQQDPGMELHLIHYSYGVNSTEKGDLSSESTVSRIRTEHFPLTLESARPSHTSQYLCASSHMGQVTGELFFGEGSRLTVL.

The genes are TRBV24-1 and TRBJ2-3, with D perhaps being TRBD1 or TRBD2 (5 bases each). The CDR3 runs 18 residues. With 5 bases removed from V and 1 base from J, the gap between germline ends came to 21 bases. CDR1 KGHDR and CDR2 SFDVKD come from the germline V gene. CDR3 sequence reads: CATSARPGAKGGTDTQYF. The CDR3 DNA is TGTGCCACCAGTGCCCGACCCGGGGCAAAAGGGGGCACAGATACGCAGTATTTT.

The chain is built from TRBV6-1 and TRBJ2-3; D is perhaps TRBD2 (6 bases). CDR1 and CDR2 from the germline V gene are MNHNS and SASEGT. With 5 bases removed from V and 7 bases from J, the gap between germline ends came to 22 bases. There are 16 residues in the CDR3. CDR3 in DNA: TGTGCCAGCAGTACAACCTCGGGTAGCGGCATCTATACGCAGTATTTT. Its translation: CASSTTSGSGIYTQYF.

The V call is TRBV6-6, the J call TRBJ2-2; D possibly corresponds to TRBD2 (6 bases). CDR3 size: 14 residues. The V gene's germline CDR1 is MNHNY and CDR2 SVGAGI (reference sequence). Trimming shortened V by 5 bases and J by 4 bases, and 11 bases separated the two germline ends. In DNA, the CDR3 is TGTGCCAGCAGTGGGGGGTTAGGCACCGGGGAGCTGTTTTTT. Translated: CASSGGLGTGELFF.

The chain joins TRBV12-3 or TRBV12-4 to TRBJ2-3; TRBD2 agrees at 12 bases. This CDR3 is 15 amino acids long. J gave up 6 bases and V 5 bases, and 6 bases lay outside the gene matches. CDR3: CASSLLAGGRDTQYF. The CDR3 nucleotides are TGTGCCAGCAGTCTACTAGCGGGAGGCCGGGATACGCAGTATTTT.

The genes are TRBV23-1 and TRBJ2-5; D ambiguous. TRBV23-1 is reported as an ORF; its role is uncertain. Trimming left V 7 bases short and J 4 bases short, with 19 bases between. This CDR3 has 15 residues. In DNA form, the CDR3 reads TGCGCCAGCATGACGGGCCATGACGTTGTAGAGACCCAGTACTTC. As protein: CASMTGHDVVETQYF.

The chain recombines TRBV27 with TRBJ2-7; D may match TRBD1 or TRBD2 (7 bases each). The V and J ends lost 8 bases and 2 bases respectively, with 16 bases between them. Germline CDR1 and CDR2: MNHEY and SMNVEV (reference sequence). This CDR3 has 14 residues. This chain's CDR3 is CASSRGTVPYEQYF. DNA of the CDR3: TGTGCCAGCTCGCGGGGGACAGTGCCCTACGAGCAGTACTTC.